This T cell receptor beta chain was recorded in a study of CD8+CD57+ T cells in acquired aplastic anemia. Study-wide context: Recorded DNA amounts for sorted CD4+ and CD8+ cells had an average of approximately 2.9 ug.

Genomic DNA acted as the template from which TCR beta VDJ combination and CDR3 sequence profiling were carried out. TCRdb reprocessed the reads with MiXCR, giving one entry per CDR3 protein. The sample includes around 500,000 distinct CDR3 sequences, around 30% of them seen just once. The CDR3 is made up of 14 amino acids. The V segment lost 2 bases and the J segment 1 base; nucleotides outside the gene matches: 2. Per the germline V gene, CDR1 is SQVTM and CDR2 is ANQGSEA. Selection for sequencing was limited to patients who had shown CD8+CD57+ cell expansion by flow cytometry. The material sequenced was sorted CD4+, CD8+, or CD8+CD57+ T cells (not recorded which) from PBMCs. This TCR derives from a human donor with aplastic anemia. The rearrangement links TRBV29-1 to TRBJ2-3, with 8 bases lining up with TRBD1. CDR3 sequence (DNA): TGCAGCGTTGAACAGGGGGCTGGCACAGATACGCAGTATTTT. Protein sequence: CSVEQGAGTDTQYF.